This TCR beta chain was retrieved from a study of cytomegalovirus exposure and HLA in healthy donors (dated by TCRdb to about 2017). Background for the entire study: In an earlier analysis of about 560 of the donors, roughly 300 Gb of sequence data and 117 million unique TCR beta sequences from about 180 million T cells were reported. Donor age, sex, ethnicity and CMV serostatus were compiled alongside the repertoire data. A separate validation cohort of about 110 different subjects was used in addition to the approximately 700-subject first cohort. To predict cytomegalovirus infection status, the study brought together high-throughput TCR immunosequencing, statistical association of individual TCRs with disease status, and machine learning. A few DR-DQ haplotypes were handled as single units for association and clustering because linkage in the cohort was strong. In the later analysis, no new phenotypic data were used to find candidate immune exposures; instead, reliance was placed on TCR beta sequences and their occurrence across donors. The number of typed donors differed by locus: about 629-630 for A, B, C, DRB1 and DQB1; some 540 for DQA1; approximately 600 for DPA1; and about 470 for DPB1. To decide whether each TCR beta V gene segment behaved as functional or pseudogenic, an earlier analysis of several hundred of the donors relied on high-throughput TCR beta sequencing. A later analysis re-analyzed previously published TCR beta repertoires from several hundred donors and added high-resolution HLA genotyping to study TCR occurrence patterns. Class I and class II HLA loci were covered by the typing at four-digit resolution. A later genetic analysis took genome-wide SNP genotypes for about three fifths of the 666 donors and used that subset as a discovery cohort. The T cell repertoires of under 700 subjects were profiled by immunosequencing and related to cytomegalovirus serostatus. Among around 400 genotyped donors of the cohort, an average of around 250,000 unique TCR beta nucleotide sequences was sequenced per donor, of which 15% to 20% were non-productive. The study was designed to test whether signatures of past pathogen exposure could be identified by cataloging public T cell receptors. Of the roughly 400 genotyped donors, approximately 80% fell in the genetic ancestry cluster associated with self-reported Caucasian donors. Roughly 300 gigabases of sequencing data and around 90 million unique TCR sequences made up an early release that covered approximately 620 HLA-typed donors. All discovery cohort repertoires had been generated on a single sequencing platform.

The cohort comprised some 730 healthy bone marrow donors. At the time of sampling, every cohort member was nominally healthy, though immune exposures that went unrecorded were likely present. The donor was CMV seronegative and belonged to the group of over 350 seronegative cohort members. Each donor provided a peripheral blood sample, and peripheral blood mononuclear cells were used for TCR beta sequencing. The Qiagen DNeasy Blood Extraction Kit was used to extract genomic DNA from the blood cell samples. Libraries were constructed by the immunoSEQ multiplex PCR assay. For the multiplex PCR, a mixture combining 60 forward primers for TCR Vbeta segments and 13 reverse primers for TCR Jbeta segments was used. The CDR3 region of rearranged TCR beta genes was amplified from genomic DNA by a multiplex PCR assay. Amplified TCR beta libraries were sequenced as 87-base-pair reads on the Illumina HiSeq System. The published analysis was carried out like this. A later analysis tallied around 87 million unique TCR beta chains across the 666 repertoires, and about 10 million of those chains were shared by two or more donors. Raw reads were error-corrected and collapsed into unique sequences by a nearest-neighbor algorithm in which closely related sequences were merged to remove PCR and sequencing errors. Alignment of CDR3 sequences to IMGT reference sequences was used to assign V, D and J gene segments. Each retained sequence needed at least a six-nucleotide match to both a V gene segment and a J gene segment. A rearrangement was called productive if the CDR3 had no stop codons and remained in frame with V and J, and every other rearrangement was called non-productive. Following IMGT convention, CDR3 was defined as the stretch from the second conserved V-encoded cysteine up to the conserved J-encoded phenylalanine. Sequences without an unambiguous match to a single V gene segment were excluded from the earlier analysis of several hundred of the donors. In an earlier analysis of approximately 500 of the donors, a V segment was called functional when productive rearrangements were above 56.7%, and segregating when the standard deviation between donors exceeded 5%. A statistical classification framework was built to diagnose cytomegalovirus status from the catalog of TCR beta chain sequences. In a later analysis, V and J genes were assigned by comparing TCR nucleotide sequences against IMGT/GENE-DB human TR gene sequences. The TCRdist pipeline was used in a later analysis to assign CDR3 sequences and most-parsimonious VDJ recombination scenarios. In a later analysis, each TCR beta chain was defined by its CDR3 amino acid sequence together with its V-gene family, and reads lacking a unique V-gene family were excluded. To address suspected cross-contamination and a sequencing artifact, a later analysis removed some 620 highly shared, low-generation-probability nucleotide sequences. In a later analysis, a clonal expansion index was calculated for each public chain from normalized within-repertoire ranks of inferred template counts. In a later analysis, generation probabilities were computed using a VDJ recombination model fitted to out-of-frame rearrangements, and the results were checked against IGoR. A later analysis scored TCR-TCR, TCR-HLA and TCR-CMV co-occurrence with hypergeometric tests, applying a repertoire-size bias correction to TCR pairs. In a later analysis, false discovery rates were estimated by permuting HLA or CMV assignments 20 times. In a later analysis, co-occurring TCRs were grouped using DBSCAN, and TCRdist sequence similarity was added for clustering within HLA-allele-positive subsets. Co-occurrence clustering excluded repertoires with fewer than 30,000 or more than 120,000 public chains, plus five with anomalous nucleotide sharing. This is the immuneACCESS table as TCRdb keeps it, with only in-frame sequences that have V and J called. A part of the clones is gone; compared with another copy, unresolved V genes explain less than half, and the rest is unexplained. V, J and clone size were drawn from that table, and D and trimming were deduced from the DNA. Here the sample has 200,000 to 250,000 clones; about 77% occur a single time. The biggest ten clones account for approximately 0.47% of the sample.

Looking up the germline V gene (reference sequence) yields CDR1 GTSNPN and CDR2 SVGIG. Trimming removed 5 bases from V and 5 bases from J, leaving 18 bases between the germline ends. From cysteine to phenylalanine, the CDR3 is 15 amino acids long. Just CDR3 DNA is preserved here, 45 bases in frame from base 1. A word on this clone: Its antigen is currently not known. Base qualities are missing; no much larger clone stands one base away.

Study-level results and caveats: The classifier was reported to diagnose cytomegalovirus status with high specificity and sensitivity in both the original cohort and the validation cohort. Some IMGT-functional V segments, including TRBV6-2 and TRBV6-3, could not be distinguished by the 87-base-pair reads and were therefore excluded. The earlier analysis of 587 of the donors excluded seventeen rarely observed V segments, including chromosome 9 orphons, because counts were too low. In the study, around 150 TCR beta chains were listed as associated with cytomegalovirus. In this cohort, only TCR beta chains were sequenced, and detectable features were limited by the absence of alpha or paired-chain data. Assigning TCR associations to individual alleles was difficult when HLA alleles, especially DR and DQ, strongly co-occurred. An earlier analysis of approximately 500 of the donors showed that most TCR beta V segments appeared in productive rearrangements either about 87% or about 30% of the time, which broadly matched IMGT annotations. An association between a missense DCLRE1C variant and V-gene and J-gene trimming of TCR beta chains was found in a later genetic analysis and replicated in an independent cohort. Most TCR sequences were observed very rarely across donors, whereas some public TCRs were present in many individuals. In vitro tests confirmed that a few of the cytomegalovirus-associated TCR beta chains recognize cytomegalovirus antigens. A further reported finding was that TCR beta sequences accurately predicted the HLA-A and HLA-B alleles for most subjects in the first cohort. According to a later analysis, most CMV-associated TCR beta chains appeared to be HLA-restricted, and the HLA associations seemed to be driven largely by CMV exposure. Compared with the roughly 670-donor mean, donors in an Asian-associated ancestry cluster had fewer N-insertions in productive TCRs, according to a later genetic analysis. Because HLA typing was unavailable for some donors at each locus, only the typed subset was used in association tests. For the cohort, immune exposure information was limited to CMV serostatus. A cluster of highly shared sequence variants was judged likely to represent a technical artifact of the sequencing pipeline. The authors suggested that the approach could potentially be generalized to other disease states and immunological phenotypes. A later analysis found that HLA-associated TCR beta chains were more clonally expanded and had lower generation probabilities than equally common non-associated chains. According to a later analysis, TCR association rates differed among HLA loci, with DRB1 alleles showing the most associated TCRs and HLA-C alleles showing the fewest. Several of the top co-occurrence clusters appeared to be linked to parvovirus B19, influenza, CMV and Epstein-Barr virus, according to a later analysis. In a later analysis, over 15,000 TCR beta sequences were associated with specific HLA alleles at a false discovery rate of 0.05. Correlated functional status among segregating V segments might be attributable to linkage disequilibrium, but an unknown experimental factor could not be ruled out. The presence/absence analyses assumed that sequencing depth was roughly uniform across donors, and that assumption may not be true.

Sequencing used PBMCs. The receptor chain draws on TRBV30 and TRBJ2-2; TRBD1 is possibly the D segment (7 matching bases). The clonotype originates from a boy aged 5-17 years in good health and CMV-seronegative. The DNA is TGTGCCTGGGATGAAGACAGGGCGGGAACCGGGGAGCTGTTTTTT. It translates to CAWDEDRAGTGELFF.